This T cell receptor beta chain is from a study of control samples from healthy donors and cancer patients. Method: immunoSEQ multiplex PCR; TCRdb's copy keeps in-frame clones and lacks some. The table includes fewer than 500,000 clones, approximately 90% detected once. CDR1 is GTSNPN, CDR2 SVGIG, per germline (reference sequence). There are 15 residues in the CDR3. With 6 bases removed from V and 6 bases from J, the gap between germline ends came to 21 bases. The rearrangement uses TRBV30 and TRBJ1-5; a possible D gene is TRBD1 (6 bases). The sequence derives from a man in his forties or fifties with head and neck cancer. Sequenced: PBMCs. The CDR3 is CACGLPGQRTQPQHF. DNA for the CDR3: TGTGCCTGCGGACTCCCGGGACAAAGGACTCAGCCCCAGCATTTT. The variable domain in full, completed from reference TRBV30 and TRBJ1-5, reads SQTIHQWPATLVQPVGSPLSLECTVEGTSNPNLYWYRQAAGRGLQLLFYSVGIGQISSEVPQNLSASRPQDRQFILSSKKLLLSDSGFYLCACGLPGQRTQPQHFGDGTRLSIL.